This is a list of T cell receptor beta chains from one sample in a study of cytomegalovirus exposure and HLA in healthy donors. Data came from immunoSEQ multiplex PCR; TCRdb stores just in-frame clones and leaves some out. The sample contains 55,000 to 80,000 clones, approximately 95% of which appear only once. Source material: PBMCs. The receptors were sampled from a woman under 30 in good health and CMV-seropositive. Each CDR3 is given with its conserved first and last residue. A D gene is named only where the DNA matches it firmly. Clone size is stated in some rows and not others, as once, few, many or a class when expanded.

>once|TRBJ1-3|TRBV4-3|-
TGCGCCAGCAGCAACCTCCGGCGGGGAAACACCATATATTTT
CASSNLRRGNTIYF
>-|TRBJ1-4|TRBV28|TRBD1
TGTGCCAGCAGTCCGACAGGGGGCATTTATTTTGAAAAACTGTTTTTT
CASSPTGGIYFEKLFF
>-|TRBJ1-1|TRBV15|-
TGTGCCACCAGCAGAGACTTATTCGGACCGACAGGGAACACTGAAGCTTTCTTT
CATSRDLFGPTGNTEAFF
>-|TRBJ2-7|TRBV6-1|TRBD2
TGTGCCAGCAGTGAGGGGGGGACCCCAAGAATCCTCTACGAGCAGTACTTC
CASSEGGTPRILYEQYF
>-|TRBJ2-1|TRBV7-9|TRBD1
TGTGCCAGCAGCTTAACACCAGGGGGACGGAGCTCCTACAATGAGCAGTTCTTC
CASSLTPGGRSSYNEQFF
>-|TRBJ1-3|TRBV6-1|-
TGTGCCAGCAGGTGGGGGACTGCACCTAACCCCATATATTTT
CASRWGTAPNPIYF
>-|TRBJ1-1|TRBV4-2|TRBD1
TGTGCCAGCAGCCCCGGACAGGGGGCGGGTCCTGAAGCTTTCTTT
CASSPGQGAGPEAFF
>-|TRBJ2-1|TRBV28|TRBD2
TGTGCCAGCAGTTTGGGGACTAGTGAGCAGTTCTTC
CASSLGTSEQFF
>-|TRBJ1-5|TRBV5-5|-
TGTGCCAGCGGGGACTCTATAATTGGCAATCAGCCCCAGCATTTT
CASGDSIIGNQPQHF
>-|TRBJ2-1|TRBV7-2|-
TGTGCCAGCAGCCCACGGAGGGCTGACAATGAGCAGTTCTTC
CASSPRRADNEQFF
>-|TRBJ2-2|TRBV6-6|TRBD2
TGTGCCAGCAGGGACCGGGGACTAGCGGGGGAGCTGTTTTTT
CASRDRGLAGELFF
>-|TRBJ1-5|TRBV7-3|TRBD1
TGTGCCAGCAGAGGATACAGGGGTTGGAGTCAGCCCCAGCATTTT
CASRGYRGWSQPQHF
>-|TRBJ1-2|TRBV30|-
TGTGCCTGGAGCCCCGGACAGCACTATGGCTACACCTTC
CAWSPGQHYGYTF
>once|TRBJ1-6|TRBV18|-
TGTGCCAGCTCACGCGGCGTCGGGGGCTATAATTCACCCCTCCACTTT
CASSRGVGGYNSPLHF
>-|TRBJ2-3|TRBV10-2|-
TGCGCCAGCAGCGCCCCTAAGGGCAGGGGCTGGGCAGATACGCAGTATTTT
CASSAPKGRGWADTQYF
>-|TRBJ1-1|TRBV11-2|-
TGTGCCAGCAGCCCATCAGGGGCCCAGACAAATACTGAAGCTTTCTTT
CASSPSGAQTNTEAFF
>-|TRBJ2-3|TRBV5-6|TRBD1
TGTGCCAGCAGCGGGGACAGGAGCACAGATACGCAGTATTTT
CASSGDRSTDTQYF
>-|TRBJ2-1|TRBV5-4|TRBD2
TGTGCCAGCAGCAAGGGACTAGCGGGGGGTCAATACAATGAGCAGTTCTTC
CASSKGLAGGQYNEQFF
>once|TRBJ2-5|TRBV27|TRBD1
TGTGCCAGCAGTCTCCGGGGACAGGAAGAGACCCAGTACTTC
CASSLRGQEETQYF
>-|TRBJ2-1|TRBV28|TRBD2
TGTGCCACCGAGCGGGGGGGCGGTAATGAGCAGTTCTTC
CATERGGGNEQFF
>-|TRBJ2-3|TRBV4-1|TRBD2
TGCGCCAGCAGCCATCAAGCGGGAGCCAGGGATACGCAGTATTTT
CASSHQAGARDTQYF
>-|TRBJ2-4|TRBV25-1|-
TGTGCCAGCAGTGACCTTACTGGGGCTGAAAACATTCAGTACTTC
CASSDLTGAENIQYF
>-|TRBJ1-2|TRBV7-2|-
TGTGCCAGCAGCTTAGACCAGAGGCGGCTATATGGCTACACCTTC
CASSLDQRRLYGYTF
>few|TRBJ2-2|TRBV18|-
TGTGCCAGCTCACCAGGGAGAGGAAACACCGGGGAGCTGTTTTTT
CASSPGRGNTGELFF
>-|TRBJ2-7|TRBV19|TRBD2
TGTGCCAGTAGTGCCCATGGGACTAGCGGGGGAAAATACGAGCAGTACTTC
CASSAHGTSGGKYEQYF
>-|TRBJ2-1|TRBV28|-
TGTGCCAGCACTCGGGGAGCCCGATACAATGAGCAGTTCTTC
CASTRGARYNEQFF
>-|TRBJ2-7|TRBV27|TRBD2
TGTGCCAGCAGTTCCCGACTAGCGGGAGGGCCGGAAAACACCTACGAGCAGTACTTC
CASSSRLAGGPENTYEQYF
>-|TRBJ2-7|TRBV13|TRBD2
TGTGCCAGCAGCTTGGGGGGGAGCTCCTACGAGCAGTACTTC
CASSLGGSSYEQYF
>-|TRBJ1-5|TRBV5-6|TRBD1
TGTGCCAGCAGCTTGGGGACAGGGAGGCAGCCCCAGCATTTT
CASSLGTGRQPQHF
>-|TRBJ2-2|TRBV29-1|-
TGCAGCGTTGAAGATCGGGTTACTTCCGGGGAGCTGTTTTTT
CSVEDRVTSGELFF
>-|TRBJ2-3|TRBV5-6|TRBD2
TGTGCCAGCGGATTGCCTAGCGGGGCAGATACGCAGTATTTT
CASGLPSGADTQYF
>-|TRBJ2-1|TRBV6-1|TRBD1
TGTGCCAGCAGTGAAGTAGGGACAGGCAATGAGCAGTTCTTC
CASSEVGTGNEQFF
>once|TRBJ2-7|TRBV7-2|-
TGTGCCAGCAGCTTAGACAGACACCCCTACGAGCAGTACTTC
CASSLDRHPYEQYF
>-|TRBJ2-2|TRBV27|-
TGTGCCAGCAGTTCCCATCGGGGCGGGGAGCTGTTTTTT
CASSSHRGGELFF
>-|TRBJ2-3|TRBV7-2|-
TGTGCCAGCAGCTCCGCGGGCCCAGATACGCAGTATTTT
CASSSAGPDTQYF
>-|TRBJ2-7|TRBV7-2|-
TGTGCCAGCGGGCAGGCGAGCTCCTACGAGCAGTACTTC
CASGQASSYEQYF
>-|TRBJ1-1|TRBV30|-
TGTGCCTGGAGCCTAACCTTCGACAGGAACACTGAAGCTTTCTTT
CAWSLTFDRNTEAFF
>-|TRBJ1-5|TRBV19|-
TGTGCCAGTAGTATTCTAATCGGGGGGGGGCAGCCCCAGCATTTT
CASSILIGGGQPQHF
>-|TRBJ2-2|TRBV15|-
TGTGCCACCAGTGGGGCATCCGGGGAGCTGTTTTTT
CATSGASGELFF
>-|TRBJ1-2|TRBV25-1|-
TGTGCCAGCAGTGATCAGGCTAACTATGGCTACACCTTC
CASSDQANYGYTF
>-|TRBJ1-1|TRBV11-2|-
TGTGCCAGCAGCCGCTACCAGAACACTGAAGCTTTCTTT
CASSRYQNTEAFF
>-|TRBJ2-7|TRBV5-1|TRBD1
TGCGCCAGCAGCTTACAGGGGGCGAACTCCTACGAGCAGTACTTC
CASSLQGANSYEQYF
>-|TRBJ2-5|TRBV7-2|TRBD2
TGTGCCAGCAGCCCGTCAGCGGGGGGGCAAGAGACCCAGTACTTC
CASSPSAGGQETQYF